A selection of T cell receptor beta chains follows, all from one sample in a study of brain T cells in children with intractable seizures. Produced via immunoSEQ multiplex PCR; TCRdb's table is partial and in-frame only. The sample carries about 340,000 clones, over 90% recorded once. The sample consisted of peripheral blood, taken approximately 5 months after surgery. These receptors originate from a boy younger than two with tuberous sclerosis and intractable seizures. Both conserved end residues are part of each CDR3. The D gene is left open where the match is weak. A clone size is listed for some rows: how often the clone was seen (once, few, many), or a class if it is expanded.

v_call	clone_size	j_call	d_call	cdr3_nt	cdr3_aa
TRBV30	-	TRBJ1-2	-	TGTGCCTGGAACCCGGGGAAGGGTGGCTACACCTTC	CAWNPGKGGYTF
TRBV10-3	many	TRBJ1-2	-	TGTGCCATCAGTGAGGCACCGGGGTATGGCTACACCTTC	CAISEAPGYGYTF
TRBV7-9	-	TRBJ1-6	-	TGTGCCAGCAGCTTAGCCACGGCAGGTTTGCCACCCCTCCACTTT	CASSLATAGLPPLHF
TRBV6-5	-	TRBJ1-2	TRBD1	TGTGCCAGCAGTTACACTCGACAGGGGGCAGTCTATGGCTACACCTTC	CASSYTRQGAVYGYTF
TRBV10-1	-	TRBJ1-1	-	TGCGCCAGCAGTGACTCTTCGGCTGGGGAGAACACTGAAGCTTTCTTT	CASSDSSAGENTEAFF
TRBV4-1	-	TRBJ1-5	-	TGCGCCAGCAGCCAAGAAGGGGGGGGCCTAAGGCCCCAGCATTTT	CASSQEGGGLRPQHF
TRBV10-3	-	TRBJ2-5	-	TGTGCCATCAGTGAGGACAGAGACACTTGGGGGAGGCAAGTGGAGACCCAGTACTTC	CAISEDRDTWGRQVETQYF
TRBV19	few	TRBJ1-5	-	TGTGCCAGTGTGGACGGGAATCAGCCCCAGCATTTT	CASVDGNQPQHF
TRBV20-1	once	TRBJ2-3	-	TGCAGTGCTGCCAGCGATACGCAGTATTTT	CSAASDTQYF
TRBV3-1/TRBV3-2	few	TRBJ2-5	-	TGTGCCAGCAGCTCTTCGCCCGGACTGTGGACGGCCCAGTACTTC	CASSSSPGLWTAQYF
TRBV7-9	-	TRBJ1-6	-	TGTGCCAGCAGCTTACCGCCCGGGAATTCACCCCTCCACTTT	CASSLPPGNSPLHF
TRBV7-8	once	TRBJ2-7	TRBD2	TGTGCCAGCAGCCTGACTAGCGGGGGTGGCTACGAGCAGTACTTC	CASSLTSGGGYEQYF